Presented here are 21 T cell receptor beta chains from one specimen sequenced in a study of cytomegalovirus exposure and HLA in healthy donors. Primers included in the PCR were 60 Vbeta and 13 Jbeta primers. Data came from immunoSEQ multiplex PCR; TCRdb stores just in-frame clones and leaves some out. The sample consists of roughly 100,000 clones, about 70% of them appearing once. The source material was PBMCs. The receptors stem from a man younger than 40 in good health and CMV-seronegative.

This clone turned up a few times. This rearrangement joins TRBV30 to TRBJ1-1, with TRBD1 matching 8 bases. V trimming: 0 bases; J trimming: 1 base; junction bases outside the gene matches: 1. The CDR3 totals 14 residues. Germline values: CDR1 GTSNPN, CDR2 SVGIG (reference sequence). CDR3 protein: CAWSVGTGNTEAFF. CDR3 nucleotides: TGTGCCTGGAGTGTCGGGACAGGGAACACTGAAGCTTTCTTT. The full variable domain, rest sourced from reference TRBV30 and TRBJ1-1, is SQTIHQWPATLVQPVGSPLSLECTVEGTSNPNLYWYRQAAGRGLQLLFYSVGIGQISSEVPQNLSASRPQDRQFILSSKKLLLSDSGFYLCAWSVGTGNTEAFFGQGTRLTVV.

This chain joins TRBV14 and TRBJ2-7, with a possible D match to TRBD1 (5 bases). Germline V gives CDR1 SGHDN, CDR2 FVKESK. The V gene lost 1 base and the J gene lost 0 bases, with 13 bases spanning the gap. This CDR3 is built from 16 residues. The CDR3 nucleotides read TGTGCCAGCAGCCAAGGGAATTGGGGCAGCTCCTACGAGCAGTACTTC. Residues: CASSQGNWGSSYEQYF.

V gene TRBV13 combines with J gene TRBJ2-7, with a weak D call TRBD2 (5 bases). The CDR3 totals 13 residues. Trimming pared 2 bases from V and 7 bases from J, leaving 12 bases between. CDR1 and CDR2 (germline): PRHDT, FYEKMQ (reference sequence). The CDR3 bases are TGTGCCAGCAGCTTAAACGGAGGTCGGGAGCAGTACTTC. Protein: CASSLNGGREQYF.

This chain connects TRBV9 to TRBJ2-3; 7 nucleotides line up with TRBD1. CDR1 SGDLS and CDR2 YYNGEE come from the germline V gene. J gave up 2 bases and V 4 bases, and 4 bases lay outside the gene matches. This CDR3 comprises 14 residues. This CDR3 reads CASSPRGFTDTQYF. DNA of the CDR3: TGTGCCAGCAGCCCCAGGGGGTTCACAGATACGCAGTATTTT.

The gene calls are TRBV5-6 and TRBJ2-7; 8 bases are a match to TRBD2. Germline CDR1 and CDR2: SGHDT and YYEEEE. Trimming took 3 bases from V and 0 from J; bases not matched to a gene: 5. This CDR3 is 15 amino acids long. The CDR3 is CASSSLAGNSYEQYF. The CDR3 nucleotides read TGTGCCAGCAGCTCTTTAGCGGGGAACTCCTACGAGCAGTACTTC.

This rearrangement joins TRBV19 to TRBJ2-1; 14 positions agree with TRBD2. This CDR3 is 16 amino acids long. Germline CDR1 LNHDA, CDR2 SQIVND (reference sequence). With 5 bases clipped from V and 9 bases from J, the junction kept 9 bases outside the gene matches. For the CDR3, the DNA is TGTGCCAGTAGTCGCGGGACTAGCGGGAGTCGGGGTGAGCAGTTCTTC. The encoded protein is CASSRGTSGSRGEQFF.

The sample holds one count of this clone. This sequence joins TRBV28 and TRBJ2-5; D possibly corresponds to TRBD1 (5 bases). Looked up from germline, CDR1 is MDHEN and CDR2 is SYDVKM. This CDR3 has 12 residues. V dropped 7 bases and J dropped 5 bases, with 11 bases sitting between them. The CDR3 spells CASMGPRETQYF. The DNA of the CDR3 is TGTGCCAGCATGGGGCCGAGGGAGACCCAGTACTTC.

The chain is built from TRBV19 and TRBJ2-7; 8 bases are a match to TRBD1. The CDR3 sequence is 14 residues long. Germline CDR1 reads LNHDA; CDR2 reads SQIVND (reference sequence). With V trimmed by 7 bases and J by 7 bases, 12 bases remained unmatched. DNA for the CDR3: TGTGCCAGTAAAGTGGGGGACAGGATAGGGGAGCAGTACTTC. It yields the protein CASKVGDRIGEQYF.

The chain is built from TRBV7-9 and TRBJ2-5, with TRBD2 matching 7 bases. Germline CDR1 SEHNR, CDR2 FQNEAQ (reference sequence). V trimming: 6 bases; J trimming: 5 bases; junction bases outside the gene matches: 12. The CDR3 sequence is 15 residues long. The CDR3 coding sequence is TGTGCCAGCAGTAGCCCTGCTAGCGGTGGGGAGACCCAGTACTTC. Translating gives CASSSPASGGETQYF.

For the CDR3, the DNA is TGTGCCTGGAGTCCCGATAGAAACACTGAAGCTTTCTTT. Translation: CAWSPDRNTEAFF. The V and J genes are TRBV30 and TRBJ1-1; the D is unclear. Germline CDR1 reads GTSNPN; CDR2 reads SVGIG (reference sequence). With 2 bases removed from V and 2 bases from J, the gap between germline ends came to 9 bases. This CDR3 region has 13 residues. Together with reference TRBV30 and TRBJ1-1, the CDR3 gives the full variable domain: SQTIHQWPATLVQPVGSPLSLECTVEGTSNPNLYWYRQAAGRGLQLLFYSVGIGQISSEVPQNLSASRPQDRQFILSSKKLLLSDSGFYLCAWSPDRNTEAFFGQGTRLTVV.

The rearrangement joins TRBV29-1 to TRBJ1-1, with D perhaps TRBD1 (6 bases). This CDR3 is built from 13 residues. V was shortened by 7 bases and J by 2 bases, with 14 bases between the two germline ends. The germline V gene encodes CDR1 SQVTM and CDR2 ANQGSEA. Here the CDR3 reads CSAGRTANTEAFF. The CDR3 DNA is TGCAGCGCCGGGCGGACAGCAAACACTGAAGCTTTCTTT.

The V and J genes are TRBV5-1 and TRBJ2-7; 8 nucleotides align to TRBD1. Germline V lookup: CDR1 SGHRS, CDR2 YFSETQ. This CDR3 comprises 15 residues. The junction had 12 bases not matched to a gene; V was cut back by 4 bases and J by 6 bases. CDR3 nucleotide sequence: TGCGCCAGCAGCCTCTGGCAGGACAGGGAGTCCGAGCAGTACTTC. Protein: CASSLWQDRESEQYF. Supplemented by reference TRBV5-1 and TRBJ2-7, the full variable domain reads KAGVTQTPRYLIKTRGQQVTLSCSPISGHRSVSWYQQTPGQGLQFLFEYFSETQRNKGNFPGRFSGRQFSNSRSEMNVSTLELGDSALYLCASSLWQDRESEQYFGPGTRLTVT.

V usage is TRBV5-6 and J usage is TRBJ2-7; D possibly corresponds to TRBD2 (5 bases). Germline V gene data show CDR1 as SGHDT and CDR2 as YYEEEE. This CDR3 is 15 amino acids long. V lost 3 bases and J 7 bases, leaving 20 bases between the germline ends. This CDR3 reads CASSYPLDGSGEQYF. The CDR3 bases are TGTGCCAGCAGCTACCCTTTAGATGGCTCGGGGGAGCAGTACTTC.

A few counts support this clone. The rearrangement joins TRBV27 to TRBJ2-1; D gene uncertain. V was cut by 6 bases and J by 0 bases, with 9 bases left in between. The CDR3 totals 14 residues. Germline V gene sequence: CDR1 MNHEY, CDR2 SMNVEV (reference sequence). The DNA of the CDR3 is TGTGCCAGCAGCCTTCGGAGCTCCTACAATGAGCAGTTCTTC. Its translation is CASSLRSSYNEQFF.

This sequence joins TRBV2 and TRBJ1-4, with 9 bases aligning to TRBD1. CDR3 length: 14 residues. V trimming: 5 bases; J trimming: 7 bases; junction bases outside the gene matches: 5. Germline loops: CDR1 SNHLY, CDR2 FYNNEI. The CDR3 loop is CASSSQGASEKLFF. DNA for the CDR3: TGTGCCAGCAGTTCACAGGGGGCTAGTGAAAAACTGTTTTTT. Full variable domain (outside the CDR3, taken from reference TRBV2 and TRBJ1-4): EPEVTQTPSHQVTQMGQEVILRCVPISNHLYFYWYRQILGQKVEFLVSFYNNEISEKSEIFDDQFSVERPDGSNFTLKIRSTKLEDSAMYFCASSSQGASEKLFFGSGTQLSVL.

The chain joins TRBV19 to TRBJ2-1, with 8 nucleotides matching TRBD2. Germline-derived CDR1 and CDR2 are LNHDA and SQIVND (reference sequence). The CDR3 runs 14 residues. Losses at the gene ends were 6 bases for V and 9 bases for J; bases not matched to a gene: 10. The CDR3 spells CASRTREGQFEQFF. Written as DNA, the CDR3 is TGTGCCAGTAGGACCCGGGAGGGCCAGTTTGAGCAGTTCTTC. The whole variable domain, filled in from reference TRBV19 and TRBJ2-1, reads DGGITQSPKYLFRKEGQNVTLSCEQNLNHDAMYWYRQDPGQGLRLIYYSQIVNDFQKGDIAEGYSVSREKKESFPLTVTSAQKNPTAFYLCASRTREGQFEQFFGPGTRLTVL.

CDR3 residues: CASSETFGQPQHF. The CDR3, as DNA: TGTGCCAGCAGTGAAACCTTCGGTCAGCCCCAGCATTTT. The chain links TRBV6-1 to TRBJ1-5; D ambiguous. Germline CDR1 is MNHNS and CDR2 is SASEGT. The CDR3 totals 13 residues. The ends were cut back, 2 bases at V and 6 bases at J, with 8 bases in the middle.

J is TRBJ2-3 and V is TRBV28, with 9 bases lining up with TRBD2. Germline CDR1 MDHEN, CDR2 SYDVKM. Losses at the gene ends were 4 bases for V and 8 bases for J; bases not matched to a gene: 4. This CDR3 is 13 amino acids long. CDR3 region: CASSSPSGTTQYF. CDR3 nucleotides: TGTGCCAGCAGTTCACCTAGCGGGACTACGCAGTATTTT.

The chain has TRBV28 and TRBJ1-4; 10 bases are shared with TRBD1. Per the germline V gene, CDR1 is MDHEN and CDR2 is SYDVKM. With 6 bases clipped from V and 5 bases from J, the junction kept 12 bases outside the gene matches. CDR3 length: 17 amino acids. CDR3 nucleotides: TGTGCCAGCAGATCCCGACAGGGGGCATCATTAAATGAAAAACTGTTTTTT. Amino acid sequence: CASRSRQGASLNEKLFF.

This clone was recorded a few times. This chain uses TRBV28 with TRBJ1-1; 8 nucleotides match TRBD1. J gave up 4 bases and V 5 bases, and 6 bases lay outside the gene matches. Germline V gives CDR1 MDHEN, CDR2 SYDVKM. This CDR3 has 14 residues. The CDR3, as DNA: TGTGCCAGCAGTCCCCATACAGGGGGCACTGAAGCTTTCTTT. Residues: CASSPHTGGTEAFF.

On this clone itself: The same CDR3 arises from other DNA sequences in this sample as well. V and J are TRBV11-3 and TRBJ2-7, with D perhaps matching TRBD1 (5 bases). V was pared by 1 base and J by 4 bases, with 8 bases between. The CDR3 has 13 residues. CDR1 is SGHNT, CDR2 YENEEA, per germline. CDR3 bases: TGTGCCAGCAGCTTAGCCCAGGGATACGAGCAGTACTTC. Its translation is CASSLAQGYEQYF.